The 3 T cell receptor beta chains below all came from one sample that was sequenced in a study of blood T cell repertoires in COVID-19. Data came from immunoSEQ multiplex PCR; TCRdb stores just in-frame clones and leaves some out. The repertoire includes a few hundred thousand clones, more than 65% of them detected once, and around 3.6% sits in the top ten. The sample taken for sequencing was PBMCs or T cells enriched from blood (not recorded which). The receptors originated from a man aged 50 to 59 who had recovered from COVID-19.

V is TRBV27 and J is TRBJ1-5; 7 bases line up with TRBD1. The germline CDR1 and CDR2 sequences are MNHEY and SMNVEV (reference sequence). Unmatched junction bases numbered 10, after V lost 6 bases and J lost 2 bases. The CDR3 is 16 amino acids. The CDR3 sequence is CASSNQPGTGNQPQHF. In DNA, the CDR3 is TGTGCCAGCAGCAATCAACCGGGGACAGGCAATCAGCCCCAGCATTTT.

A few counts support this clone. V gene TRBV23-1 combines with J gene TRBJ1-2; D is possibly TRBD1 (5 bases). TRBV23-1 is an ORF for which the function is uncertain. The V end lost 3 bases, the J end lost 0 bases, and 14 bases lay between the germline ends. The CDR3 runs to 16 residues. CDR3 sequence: CASSQESRQTNYGYTF. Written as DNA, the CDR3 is TGCGCCAGCAGTCAGGAATCCCGACAGACTAACTATGGCTACACCTTC.

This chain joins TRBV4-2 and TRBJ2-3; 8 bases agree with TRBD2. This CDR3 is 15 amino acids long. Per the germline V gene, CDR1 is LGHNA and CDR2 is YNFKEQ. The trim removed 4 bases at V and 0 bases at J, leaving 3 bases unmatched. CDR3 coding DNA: TGTGCCAGCAGCCCAGGACTAGCTAGCACAGATACGCAGTATTTT. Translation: CASSPGLASTDTQYF.